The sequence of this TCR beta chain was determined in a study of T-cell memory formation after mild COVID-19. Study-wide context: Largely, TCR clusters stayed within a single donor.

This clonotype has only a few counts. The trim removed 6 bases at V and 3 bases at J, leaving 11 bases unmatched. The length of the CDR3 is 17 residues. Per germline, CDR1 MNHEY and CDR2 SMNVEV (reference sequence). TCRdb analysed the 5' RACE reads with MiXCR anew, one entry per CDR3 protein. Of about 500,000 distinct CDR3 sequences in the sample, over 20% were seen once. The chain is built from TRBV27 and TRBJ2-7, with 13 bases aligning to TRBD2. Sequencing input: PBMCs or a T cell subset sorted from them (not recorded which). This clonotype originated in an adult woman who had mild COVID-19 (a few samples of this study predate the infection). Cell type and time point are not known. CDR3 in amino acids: CASSVLAGGKSRYEQYF. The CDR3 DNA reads TGTGCCAGCAGCGTACTAGCGGGGGGGAAATCTCGCTACGAGCAGTACTTC.